The next 9 T cell receptor beta chains were all read from a single sample in a study of blood T cells in healthy people across ages. Using a J-beta primer mix together with a sample-barcoded 5' primer, a second PCR was run for about 6 to 11 cycles. TCRdb used MiXCR to reprocess the 5' RACE reads, holding one entry per CDR3 protein. The sample includes roughly 900,000 distinct CDR3 sequences, 45% to 50% seen only once; the top ten take about an eighth. Sequencing input: blood. All receptors come from a young man in good health.

The rearrangement joins TRBV9 to TRBJ2-6; tentatively, D is TRBD1 (6 bases). CDR3 length: 18 residues. Per germline, CDR1 SGDLS and CDR2 YYNGEE. The ends were cut back, 3 bases at V and 1 base at J, with 17 bases in the middle. CDR3 in amino acids: CASSEVGQIRSGANVLTF. The CDR3 coding sequence is TGTGCCAGCAGCGAGGTCGGACAGATTCGTTCTGGGGCCAACGTCCTGACTTTC.

The gene calls are TRBV28 and TRBJ1-5; D is unclear. The CDR3 consists of 14 residues. Germline CDR1 and CDR2: MDHEN and SYDVKM. Trimming removed 6 bases from V and 3 bases from J, with 12 bases in between. CDR3 in DNA: TGTGCCAGCAGACAGCCCGGTGACAATCAGCCCCAGCATTTT. This gives the protein CASRQPGDNQPQHF.

This clonotype came up many times. The J gene is TRBJ2-7, the V gene TRBV11-3; no clear D gene. Trimming stripped 0 bases from V and 0 bases from J, with 12 bases between. The CDR3 totals 16 residues. In germline, CDR1 is SGHNT, CDR2 YENEEA. CDR3 amino acids: CASSLERGSPSYEQYF. The CDR3 DNA reads TGTGCCAGCAGCTTAGAACGCGGCAGTCCCTCCTACGAGCAGTACTTC.

This clonotype came up many times. V is TRBV10-3 and J is TRBJ2-4, with D uncertain. CDR1 is ENHRY and CDR2 is SYGVKD in the germline V gene. Trimming left V 3 bases short and J 15 bases short, with 15 bases between. CDR3 length: 12 residues. The CDR3 DNA reads TGTGCCATCAGTGACCGGACCGTCGGACCGTACTTC. Translating gives CAISDRTVGPYF.

The CDR3 bases are TGCAGTGCTAGTTACAGGGGGGGCTACAATGAGCAGTTCTTC. Amino acid sequence: CSASYRGGYNEQFF. V gene TRBV20-1 combines with J gene TRBJ2-1, with D possibly matching TRBD1 (8 bases). V lost 3 bases to trimming and J lost 3 bases, with 12 bases between them. CDR1 and CDR2 (germline): DFQATT, SNEGSKA (reference sequence). This CDR3 has 14 residues.

The chain recombines TRBV3-1 with TRBJ1-1; no firm D call. Germline V gene data show CDR1 as LGHDT and CDR2 as YNNKEL (reference sequence). V lost 5 bases to trimming and J lost 7 bases, with 14 bases between them. The CDR3 is 13 residues long. CDR3 nucleotide sequence: TGTGCCAGCAGCAGTATCAAAGGTGTTGAAGCTTTCTTT. It yields the protein CASSSIKGVEAFF.

This clonotype has a handful of counts. The rearrangement joins TRBV12-3 or TRBV12-4 to TRBJ1-1; D is uncertain. V gave up 8 bases and J gave up 1 base, with 8 bases separating them. The CDR3 covers 12 residues. CDR3 bases: TGTGCCAGCGGACGAGGGAACACTGAAGCTTTCTTT. The encoded protein is CASGRGNTEAFF.

The V call is TRBV4-2, the J call TRBJ2-7; 8 bases fit TRBD1. Matching the DNA end better, TRBJ2-5 makes the J call doubtful. This CDR3 contains 14 residues. The germline V gene encodes CDR1 LGHNA and CDR2 YNFKEQ. CDR3 nucleotide sequence: TGTGCCAGCAGCCAAGATGACAGGGGCGAGACCCAGTACTTC. It encodes CASSQDDRGETQYF.

A word on this clonotype: A clone one base away is much larger, so this may be a read error. The V call is TRBV9, the J call TRBJ2-1, with 7 bases identical to TRBD1. The length of the CDR3 is 16 residues. V trimming: 2 bases; J trimming: 0 bases; junction bases outside the gene matches: 5. In germline, CDR1 is SGDLS, CDR2 YYNGEE. The CDR3 is CASSVPDRVSYNEQFF. CDR3 nucleotide sequence: TGTGCCAGCAGCGTTCCTGACAGGGTCTCCTACAATGAGCAGTTCTTC.